Shown below are 18 T cell receptor beta chains from a single sample sequenced in a study of beta chain features in type 1 diabetes. Study observations and caveats: Researchers report that Type 1 diabetes patients had moderately but significantly shorter TCRB CDR3s across all four CD4+ subsets.

For these TCRs, the target antigens are not known. cDNA synthesis used the whole RNA isolate, giving expressed TCRB sequences. TCRdb's copy holds only in-frame clones and misses some; the assay was immunoSEQ multiplex PCR. The repertoire holds 600,000 or so clones, with about an eighth as singletons. The sample taken for sequencing was naive CD4+ T cells from blood. These receptors were collected from a man between 18 and 29 years old with type 1 diabetes.

The chain joins TRBV7-3 to TRBJ2-7; 10 bases map to TRBD1. From germline, CDR1 is SGHTA and CDR2 FQGTGA. This CDR3 is built from 14 residues. After removal of 5 bases from V and 4 bases from J, the junction contained 5 bases not matched to a gene. For the CDR3, the DNA is TGTGCCAGCAGCATTAGGGACAGGGGTTACGAGCAGTACTTC. As protein: CASSIRDRGYEQYF.

This clone was seen a handful of times. The chain employs TRBV9 and TRBJ1-4; the D is unclear. The germline V gene has CDR1 SGDLS and CDR2 YYNGEE. This CDR3 spans 11 amino acids. The V end was cut by 4 bases, the J end by 6 bases, with 4 bases between. CDR3 loop: CASSPYEKLFF. CDR3 bases: TGTGCCAGCAGCCCCTATGAAAAACTGTTTTTT.

This clone has just a few counts. The gene calls are TRBV21-1 and TRBJ1-5. TRBV21-1 constitutes a pseudogene. The length of the CDR3 is 15 residues. This CDR3 reads CASKCSSYSNQPQHF. The CDR3 nucleotides are TGTGCCAGCAAATGCAGCAGTTATAGCAATCAGCCCCAGCATTTT.

This chain uses TRBV6-5 with TRBJ2-1; D perhaps matches TRBD2 (6 bases). The CDR3 is made up of 15 amino acids. Germline-derived CDR1 and CDR2 are MNHEY and SVGAGI. V lost 5 bases to trimming and J lost 8 bases, with 19 bases between them. Here the CDR3 reads CASSASGVMGDEQFF. The CDR3 nucleotides read TGTGCCAGCAGTGCATCGGGGGTGATGGGCGATGAGCAGTTCTTC.

This clone turned up a few times. This sequence joins TRBV25-1 and TRBJ2-2, with a tentative D call TRBD1 (6 bases). Germline assignment: CDR1 MGHDK and CDR2 SYGVNS. The CDR3 consists of 14 residues. Trimming shortened V by 4 bases and J by 5 bases, and 11 bases separated the two germline ends. The CDR3 here is CASSAVGATGELFF. In nucleotides, the CDR3 is TGTGCCAGCAGTGCAGTGGGGGCAACCGGGGAGCTGTTTTTT. Full variable domain (missing parts from reference TRBV25-1 and TRBJ2-2): EADIYQTPRYLVIGTGKKITLECSQTMGHDKMYWYQQDPGMELHLIHYSYGVNSTEKGDLSSESTVSRIRTEHFPLTLESARPSHTSQYLCASSAVGATGELFFGEGSRLTVL.

About this clone itself: At the DNA level, this CDR3 is encoded by other sequences in the same sample as well. The chain joins TRBV6-5 to TRBJ2-2; D not resolved. V was trimmed by 5 bases and J by 5 bases, leaving 6 bases between them. The CDR3 is made up of 12 amino acids. The germline V gene has CDR1 MNHEY and CDR2 SVGAGI. CDR3 region: CASSRNTGELFF. In nucleotides, the CDR3 is TGTGCCAGCAGTCGTAATACCGGGGAGCTGTTTTTT.

The genes are TRBV9 and TRBJ2-3; TRBD2 matches 8 bases. The CDR3 length is 14 residues. Per the germline V gene, CDR1 is SGDLS and CDR2 is YYNGEE. Trimming removed 5 bases from V and 5 bases from J; junction bases left unmatched: 7. Written as DNA, the CDR3 is TGTGCCAGCAGTAGCGGGAATATAGGAGATACGCAGTATTTT. This codes for CASSSGNIGDTQYF.

This chain joins TRBV4-3 and TRBJ2-7, with TRBD1 matching 8 bases. The CDR3 is 18 amino acids. V shed 0 bases, J shed 0 bases, and the junction held 10 bases outside the gene matches. The V gene's germline CDR1 is LGHNA and CDR2 YSLEER. CDR3 residues: CASSQEVGQAVGSYEQYF. The CDR3 DNA reads as TGCGCCAGCAGCCAAGAAGTGGGACAGGCCGTAGGCTCCTACGAGCAGTACTTC.

There are a few counts of this clone. V gene TRBV20-1 combines with J gene TRBJ2-7, with no clear D. The V and J ends lost 7 bases and 7 bases respectively, with 14 bases between them. Germline values: CDR1 DFQATT, CDR2 SNEGSKA (reference sequence). The CDR3 consists of 11 residues. CDR3 region: CSVSWALEQYF. Written as DNA, the CDR3 is TGCAGTGTTAGTTGGGCCTTGGAGCAGTACTTC.

The V call is TRBV5-1, the J call TRBJ2-7, with a weak D call TRBD2 (5 bases). The CDR3 has 14 residues. CDR1 and CDR2 (germline): SGHRS, YFSETQ. Trimming took 4 bases from V and 3 from J, leaving 14 bases between them. This CDR3 is CASSPHGEGYEQYF. Written as DNA, the CDR3 is TGCGCCAGCAGCCCTCACGGGGAAGGCTACGAGCAGTACTTC.

The chain employs TRBV11-3 and TRBJ2-1; D not resolved. The ends were cut back, 1 base at V and 5 bases at J, with 3 bases in the middle. The CDR3 spans 12 residues. CDR1 is SGHNT, CDR2 YENEEA, per germline. DNA for the CDR3: TGTGCCAGCAGCTTAGTGCACAATGAGCAGTTCTTC. It yields the protein CASSLVHNEQFF.

The V gene is TRBV29-1, the J gene TRBJ2-3, with D perhaps matching TRBD2 (5 bases). This CDR3 has 14 amino acids. With 4 bases removed from V and 5 bases from J, the gap between germline ends came to 16 bases. Per the germline V gene, CDR1 is SQVTM and CDR2 is ANQGSEA. This CDR3 is CSVAAAGRGDTQYF. The CDR3 nucleotides read TGCAGCGTTGCGGCCGCCGGCCGGGGAGATACGCAGTATTTT.

This clone was counted only a few times. The chain is built from TRBV4-2 and TRBJ1-1, with D perhaps matching TRBD1 (6 bases). Trimming pared 0 bases from V and 3 bases from J, leaving 11 bases between. Germline V gives CDR1 LGHNA, CDR2 YNFKEQ. This CDR3 comprises 15 residues. The DNA for the CDR3 is TGTGCCAGCAGCCAAGAGGGGGCGGGGGACACTGAAGCTTTCTTT. Protein product: CASSQEGAGDTEAFF.

J is TRBJ2-7 and V is TRBV7-9; 9 nucleotides align to TRBD2. Germline V gene lookup returns CDR1 SEHNR and CDR2 FQNEAQ (reference sequence). The ends lost 4 bases at V and 3 bases at J; junction bases unmatched: 4. This CDR3 region has 14 residues. CDR3 sequence: CASSSQAGGYEQYF. The CDR3 DNA sequence: TGTGCCAGCAGCTCCCAAGCGGGAGGCTACGAGCAGTACTTC.

There are a few counts of this clone. This chain connects TRBV7-9 to TRBJ2-7, with D perhaps matching TRBD2 (6 bases). Trimming took 1 base from V and 2 from J, leaving 12 bases between them. The germline V gene has CDR1 SEHNR and CDR2 FQNEAQ (reference sequence). This CDR3 is built from 15 residues. The CDR3 reads CASSLVGGVAYEQYF. In DNA form, the CDR3 reads TGTGCCAGCAGCTTAGTGGGGGGAGTCGCCTACGAGCAGTACTTC. The whole variable domain, filled in from reference TRBV7-9 and TRBJ2-7, reads DTGVSQNPRHKITKRGQNVTFRCDPISEHNRLYWYRQTLGQGPEFLTYFQNEAQLEKSRLLSDRFSAERPKGSFSTLEIQRTEQGDSAMYLCASSLVGGVAYEQYFGPGTRLTVT.

The DNA for the CDR3 is TGTGCCATCTCCGGGACACGGGGAGATACGCAGTATTTT. This sequence encodes CAISGTRGDTQYF. The V call is TRBV19, the J call TRBJ2-3, with D maybe TRBD1 (6 bases). V gave up 10 bases and J gave up 5 bases, with 16 bases separating them. This CDR3 region has 13 residues. Germline CDR1 is LNHDA and CDR2 is SQIVND (reference sequence). The entire variable domain, with the rest obtained from reference TRBV19 and TRBJ2-3, is as follows: DGGITQSPKYLFRKEGQNVTLSCEQNLNHDAMYWYRQDPGQGLRLIYYSQIVNDFQKGDIAEGYSVSREKKESFPLTVTSAQKNPTAFYLCAISGTRGDTQYFGPGTRLTVL.

The genes are TRBV5-1 and TRBJ2-2; 9 bases are a match to TRBD2. The CDR3 spans 15 residues. CDR1 and CDR2 from the germline V gene are SGHRS and YFSETQ. The V segment lost 4 bases and the J segment 2 bases; nucleotides outside the gene matches: 3. The CDR3: CASSGLASNTGELFF. DNA of the CDR3: TGCGCCAGCAGCGGACTAGCGAGTAACACCGGGGAGCTGTTTTTT.

CDR3 residues: CASSWEERGSSYEQYF. The CDR3 region has the DNA TGCGCCAGCAGCTGGGAAGAGCGGGGCAGCTCCTACGAGCAGTACTTC. The chain has TRBV5-1 and TRBJ2-7, with TRBD2 identical over 7 bases. The length of the CDR3 is 16 residues. The J segment lost 0 bases and the V segment lost 3 bases, leaving 9 bases of the junction unmatched. Germline CDR1 is SGHRS and CDR2 is YFSETQ.